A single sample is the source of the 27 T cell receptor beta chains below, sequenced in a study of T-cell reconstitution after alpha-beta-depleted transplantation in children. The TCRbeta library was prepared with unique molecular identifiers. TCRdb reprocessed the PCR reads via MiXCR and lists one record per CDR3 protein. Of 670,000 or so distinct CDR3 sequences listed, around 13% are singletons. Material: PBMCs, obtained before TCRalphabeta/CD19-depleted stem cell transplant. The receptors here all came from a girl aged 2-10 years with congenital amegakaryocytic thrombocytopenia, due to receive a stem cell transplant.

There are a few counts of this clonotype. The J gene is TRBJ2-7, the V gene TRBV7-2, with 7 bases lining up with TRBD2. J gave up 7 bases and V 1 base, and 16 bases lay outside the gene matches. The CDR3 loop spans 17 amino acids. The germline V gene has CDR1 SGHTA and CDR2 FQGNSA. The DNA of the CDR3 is TGTGCCAGCAGCTTAGTAAGTGGCGGGAGAGCCTCTAGGGAGCAGTACTTC. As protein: CASSLVSGGRASREQYF.

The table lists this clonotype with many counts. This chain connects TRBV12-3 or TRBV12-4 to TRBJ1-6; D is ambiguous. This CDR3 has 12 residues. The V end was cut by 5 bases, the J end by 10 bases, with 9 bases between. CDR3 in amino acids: CASSPSQSPLHF. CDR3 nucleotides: TGTGCCAGCAGTCCCTCACAGTCACCCCTCCACTTT.

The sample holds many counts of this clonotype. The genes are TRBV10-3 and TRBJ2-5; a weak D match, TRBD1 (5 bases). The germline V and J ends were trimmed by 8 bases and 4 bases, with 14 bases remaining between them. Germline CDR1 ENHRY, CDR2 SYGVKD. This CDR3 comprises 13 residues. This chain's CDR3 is CAIAAERGETQYF. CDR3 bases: TGTGCCATCGCAGCTGAAAGGGGAGAGACCCAGTACTTC.

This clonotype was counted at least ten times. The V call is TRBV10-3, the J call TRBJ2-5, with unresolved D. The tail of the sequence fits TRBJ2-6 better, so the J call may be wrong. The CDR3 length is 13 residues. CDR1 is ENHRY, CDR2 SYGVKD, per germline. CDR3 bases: TGTGCCATCAGTGGTAGGACGTACGACGACCTGACTTTC. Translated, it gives CAISGRTYDDLTF.

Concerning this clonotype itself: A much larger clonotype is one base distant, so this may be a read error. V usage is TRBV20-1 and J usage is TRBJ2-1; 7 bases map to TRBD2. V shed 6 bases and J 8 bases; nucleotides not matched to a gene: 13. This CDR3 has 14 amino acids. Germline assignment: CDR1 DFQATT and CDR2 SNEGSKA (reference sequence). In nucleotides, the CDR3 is TGCAGTGCCCCCCGTCTAGCGGAATACCATGAGCAGTTCTTC. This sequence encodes CSAPRLAEYHEQFF.

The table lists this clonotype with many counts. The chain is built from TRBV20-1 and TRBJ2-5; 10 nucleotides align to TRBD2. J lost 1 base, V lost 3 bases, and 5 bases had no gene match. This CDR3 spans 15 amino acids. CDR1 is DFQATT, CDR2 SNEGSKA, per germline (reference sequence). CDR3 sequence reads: CSASLAGDIQETQYF. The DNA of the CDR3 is TGCAGTGCTAGCCTAGCGGGGGATATCCAAGAGACCCAGTACTTC.

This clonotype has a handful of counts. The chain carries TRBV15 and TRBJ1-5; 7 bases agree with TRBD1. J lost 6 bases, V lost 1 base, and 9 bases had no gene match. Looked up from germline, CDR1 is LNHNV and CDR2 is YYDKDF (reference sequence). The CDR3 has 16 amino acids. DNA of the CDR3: TGTGCCACCAGCAGAGCTTCACAGGGGCGGGTTCAGCCCCAGCATTTT. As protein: CATSRASQGRVQPQHF.

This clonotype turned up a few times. CDR3: CASSQENRGEQFF. The CDR3 bases are TGTGCCAGCAGCCAAGAGAACAGGGGTGAGCAGTTCTTC. V is TRBV3-1 and J is TRBJ2-1; 7 nucleotides align to TRBD1. The germline gives CDR1 LGHDT, CDR2 YNNKEL (reference sequence). This CDR3 is 13 amino acids long. The V segment lost 0 bases and the J segment 9 bases; nucleotides outside the gene matches: 2.

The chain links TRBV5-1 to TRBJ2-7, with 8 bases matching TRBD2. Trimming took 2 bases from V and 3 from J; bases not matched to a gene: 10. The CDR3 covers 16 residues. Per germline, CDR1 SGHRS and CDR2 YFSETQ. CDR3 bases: TGCGCCAGCAGCTTAGGACTAAGGCGGGAGGTCTACGAGCAGTACTTC. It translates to CASSLGLRREVYEQYF.

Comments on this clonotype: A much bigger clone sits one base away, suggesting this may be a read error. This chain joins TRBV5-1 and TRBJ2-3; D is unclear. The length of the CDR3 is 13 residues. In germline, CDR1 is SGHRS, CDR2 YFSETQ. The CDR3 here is CASSFSSPDTPYF. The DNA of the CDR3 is TGCGCCAGCAGCTTTAGTAGCCCAGATACGCCGTATTTT.

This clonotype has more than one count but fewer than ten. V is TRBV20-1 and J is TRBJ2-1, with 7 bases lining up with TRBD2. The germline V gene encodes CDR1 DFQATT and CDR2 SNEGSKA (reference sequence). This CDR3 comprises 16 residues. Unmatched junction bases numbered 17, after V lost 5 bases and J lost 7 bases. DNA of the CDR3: TGCAGTGCTGGCGACCCGGCGAGCGGGATCCAGAATGAGCAGTTCTTC. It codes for CSAGDPASGIQNEQFF.

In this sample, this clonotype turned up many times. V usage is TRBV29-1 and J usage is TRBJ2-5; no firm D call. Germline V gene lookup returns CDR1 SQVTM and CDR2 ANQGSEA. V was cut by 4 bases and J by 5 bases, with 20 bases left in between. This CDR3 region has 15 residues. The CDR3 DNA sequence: TGCAGCGTTGTTTTGTGGAAACGGCTAACGGAGACCCAGTACTTC. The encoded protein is CSVVLWKRLTETQYF.

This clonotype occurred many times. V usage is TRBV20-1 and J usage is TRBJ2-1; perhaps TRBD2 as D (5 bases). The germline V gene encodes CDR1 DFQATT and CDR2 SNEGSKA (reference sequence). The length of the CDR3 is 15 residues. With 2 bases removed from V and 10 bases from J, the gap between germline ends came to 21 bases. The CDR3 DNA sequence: TGCAGTGCTAGAAGCCTAGCTCTGCAGGTCGGGGAGCAGTTCTTC. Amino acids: CSARSLALQVGEQFF.

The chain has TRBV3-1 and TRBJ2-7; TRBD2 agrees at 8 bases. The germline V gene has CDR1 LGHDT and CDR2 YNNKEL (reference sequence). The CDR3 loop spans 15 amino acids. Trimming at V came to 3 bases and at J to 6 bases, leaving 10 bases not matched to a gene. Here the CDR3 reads CASSQGTRRFGEQYF. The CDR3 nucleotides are TGTGCCAGCAGCCAGGGGACTAGGCGGTTTGGCGAGCAGTACTTC.

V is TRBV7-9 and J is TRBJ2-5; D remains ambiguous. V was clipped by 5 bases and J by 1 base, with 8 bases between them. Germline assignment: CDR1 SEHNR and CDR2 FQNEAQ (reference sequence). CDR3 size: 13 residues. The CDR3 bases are TGTGCCAGCAGCCCACGGCTCCAAGAGACCCAGTACTTC. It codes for CASSPRLQETQYF.

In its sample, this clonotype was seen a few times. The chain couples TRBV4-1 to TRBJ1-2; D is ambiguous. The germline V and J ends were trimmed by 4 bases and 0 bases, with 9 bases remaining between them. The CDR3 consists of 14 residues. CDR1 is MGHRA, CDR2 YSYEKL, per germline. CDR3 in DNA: TGCGCCAGCAGCCCAGGCGCAGCTAACTATGGCTACACCTTC. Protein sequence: CASSPGAANYGYTF.

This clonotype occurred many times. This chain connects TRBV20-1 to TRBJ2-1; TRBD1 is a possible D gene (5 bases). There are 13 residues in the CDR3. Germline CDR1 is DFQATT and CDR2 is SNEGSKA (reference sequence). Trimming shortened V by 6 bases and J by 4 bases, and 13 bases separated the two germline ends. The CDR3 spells CSAARQNYNEQFF. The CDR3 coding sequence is TGCAGTGCGGCCCGACAGAATTACAATGAGCAGTTCTTC.

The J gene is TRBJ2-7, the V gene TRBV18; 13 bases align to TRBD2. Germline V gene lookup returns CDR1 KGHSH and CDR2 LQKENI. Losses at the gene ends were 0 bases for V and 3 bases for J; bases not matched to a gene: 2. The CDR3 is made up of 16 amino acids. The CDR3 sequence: CASSPPLAGGIYEQYF. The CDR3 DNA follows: TGTGCCAGCTCACCACCACTAGCGGGAGGGATCTACGAGCAGTACTTC.

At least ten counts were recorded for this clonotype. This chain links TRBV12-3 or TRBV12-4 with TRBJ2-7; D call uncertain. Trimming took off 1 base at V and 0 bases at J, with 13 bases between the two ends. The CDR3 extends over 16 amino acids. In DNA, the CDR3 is TGTGCCAGCAGTTTAGTTGATTACTGGAGCTCCTACGAGCAGTACTTC. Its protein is CASSLVDYWSSYEQYF.

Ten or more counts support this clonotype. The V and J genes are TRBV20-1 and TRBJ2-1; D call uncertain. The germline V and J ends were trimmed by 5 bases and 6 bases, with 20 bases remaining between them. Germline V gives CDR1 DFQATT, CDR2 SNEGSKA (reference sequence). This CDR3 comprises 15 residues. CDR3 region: CSAYTPLQLSNEQFF. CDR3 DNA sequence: TGCAGTGCTTACACCCCCTTGCAGTTGTCCAATGAGCAGTTCTTC.

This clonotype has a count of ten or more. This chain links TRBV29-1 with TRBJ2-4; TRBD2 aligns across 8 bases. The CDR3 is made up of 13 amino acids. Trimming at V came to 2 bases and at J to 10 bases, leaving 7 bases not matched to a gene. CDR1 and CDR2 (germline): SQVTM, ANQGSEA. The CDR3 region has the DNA TGCAGCGTTGAAAGTACTAGCGGAGGGATTCAGTACTTC. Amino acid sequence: CSVESTSGGIQYF.

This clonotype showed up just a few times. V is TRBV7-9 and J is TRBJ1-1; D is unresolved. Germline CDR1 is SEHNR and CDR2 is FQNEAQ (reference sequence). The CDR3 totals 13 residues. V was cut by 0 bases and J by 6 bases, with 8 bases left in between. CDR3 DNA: TGTGCCAGCAGCTTAGCTGGCAGTCCTGAAGCTTTCTTT. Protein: CASSLAGSPEAFF. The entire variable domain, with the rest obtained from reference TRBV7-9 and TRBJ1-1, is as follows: DTGVSQNPRHKITKRGQNVTFRCDPISEHNRLYWYRQTLGQGPEFLTYFQNEAQLEKSRLLSDRFSAERPKGSFSTLEIQRTEQGDSAMYLCASSLAGSPEAFFGQGTRLTVV.

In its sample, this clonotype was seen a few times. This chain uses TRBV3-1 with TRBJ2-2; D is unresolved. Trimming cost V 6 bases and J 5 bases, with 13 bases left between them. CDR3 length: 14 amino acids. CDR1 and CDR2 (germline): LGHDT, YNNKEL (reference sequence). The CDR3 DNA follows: TGTGCCAGCAGTCAGGCCCCGATAACCGGGGAGCTGTTTTTT. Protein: CASSQAPITGELFF.

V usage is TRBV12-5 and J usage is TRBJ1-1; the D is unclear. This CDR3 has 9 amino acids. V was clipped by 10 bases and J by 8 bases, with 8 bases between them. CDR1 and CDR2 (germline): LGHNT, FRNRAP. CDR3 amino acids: CANQEEAFF. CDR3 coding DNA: TGTGCTAACCAAGAAGAAGCTTTCTTT.

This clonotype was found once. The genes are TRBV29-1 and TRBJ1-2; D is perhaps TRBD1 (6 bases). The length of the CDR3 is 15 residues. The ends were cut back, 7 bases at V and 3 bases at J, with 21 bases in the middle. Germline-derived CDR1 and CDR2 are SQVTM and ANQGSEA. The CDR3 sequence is CSATYRQYRDYGYTF. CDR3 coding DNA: TGCAGCGCTACATATAGACAGTACAGGGACTATGGCTACACCTTC.

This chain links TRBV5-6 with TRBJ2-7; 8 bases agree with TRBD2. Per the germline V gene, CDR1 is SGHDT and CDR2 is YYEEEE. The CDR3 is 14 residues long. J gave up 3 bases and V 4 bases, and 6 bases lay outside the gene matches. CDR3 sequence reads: CASSRPGLDYEQYF. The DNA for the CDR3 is TGTGCCAGCAGCCGTCCGGGACTAGACTACGAGCAGTACTTC.

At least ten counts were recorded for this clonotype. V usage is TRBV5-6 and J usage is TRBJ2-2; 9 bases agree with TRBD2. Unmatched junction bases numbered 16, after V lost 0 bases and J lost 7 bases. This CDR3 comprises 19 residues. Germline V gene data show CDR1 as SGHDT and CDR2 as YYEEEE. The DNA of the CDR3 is TGTGCCAGCAGCTTGGTAGGTAGCGGGAGATCCGGAGTACTCGGGGAGCTGTTTTTT. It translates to CASSLVGSGRSGVLGELFF. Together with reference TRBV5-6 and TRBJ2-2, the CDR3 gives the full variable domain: DAGVTQSPTHLIKTRGQQVTLRCSPKSGHDTVSWYQQALGQGPQFIFQYYEEEERQRGNFPDRFSGHQFPNYSSELNVNALLLGDSALYLCASSLVGSGRSGVLGELFFGEGSRLTVL.